The 15 T cell receptor beta chains in this list originate from one sample, sequenced in a study of blood T cell repertoires in COVID-19. Sequencing used immunoSEQ multiplex PCR; TCRdb keeps in-frame clones, though not all of them. The sample gives 200,000 to 300,000 clones, 70% to 90% of which show up once; roughly 3% is in the top ten. The sample comprised peripheral blood. The receptors were gathered from a woman aged 25 to 39 who had recovered from COVID-19.

The chain employs TRBV2 and TRBJ1-1, with D possibly TRBD1 on 5 matching bases. Deletions cut 7 bases from V and 3 bases from J, with 15 bases between. Germline CDR1 reads SNHLY; CDR2 reads FYNNEI. The CDR3 is made up of 14 amino acids. CDR3 nucleotide sequence: TGTGCCAGCATCCAGACAGACATGCACACTGAAGCTTTCTTT. This encodes CASIQTDMHTEAFF.

V usage is TRBV27 and J usage is TRBJ1-2; TRBD1 matches 10 bases. CDR1 is MNHEY, CDR2 SMNVEV, per germline (reference sequence). This CDR3 region has 16 residues. J lost 3 bases, V lost 6 bases, and 10 bases had no gene match. The CDR3 bases are TGTGCCAGCAGCTTAAAAACGGGACAGGGGCACTATGGCTACACCTTC. Translation gives CASSLKTGQGHYGYTF.

The rearrangement uses TRBV12-3 or TRBV12-4 and TRBJ2-1; D gene uncertain. With 10 bases removed from V and 7 bases from J, the gap between germline ends came to 11 bases. This CDR3 contains 11 residues. The CDR3 spells CATKASNEQFF. As DNA, the CDR3 is TGTGCCACCAAAGCTTCGAATGAGCAGTTCTTC.

This chain joins TRBV7-9 and TRBJ2-2, with TRBD1 as a possible D gene (5 bases). This CDR3 comprises 15 residues. Per the germline V gene, CDR1 is SEHNR and CDR2 is FQNEAQ (reference sequence). Trimming shortened V by 5 bases and J by 3 bases, and 13 bases separated the two germline ends. The CDR3 reads CASSPSGKYTGELFF. CDR3 nucleotides: TGTGCCAGCAGCCCATCAGGGAAGTACACCGGGGAGCTGTTTTTT.

The rearrangement uses TRBV6-5 and TRBJ1-3, with no clear D. The CDR3 is made up of 15 amino acids. Trimming removed 6 bases at V and 0 bases at J, with 12 bases between. In germline, CDR1 is MNHEY, CDR2 SVGAGI. In DNA, the CDR3 is TGTGCCAGCAGACCCGGACTGCGCTCTGGAAACACCATATATTTT. Translating it yields CASRPGLRSGNTIYF.

The CDR3 is CASSENPGLSYEQYF. CDR3 sequence (DNA): TGTGCCAGCAGTGAAAACCCGGGACTATCCTACGAGCAGTACTTC. The chain recombines TRBV6-1 with TRBJ2-7, with 7 bases that match TRBD2. The CDR3 sequence is 15 residues long. The germline V gene has CDR1 MNHNS and CDR2 SASEGT. With V trimmed by 2 bases and J by 1 base, 5 bases remained unmatched.

This chain connects TRBV7-9 to TRBJ2-3; TRBD2 agrees at 10 bases. In germline, CDR1 is SEHNR, CDR2 FQNEAQ (reference sequence). The CDR3 consists of 14 residues. The V and J ends lost 6 bases and 0 bases, in that order; junction bases with no gene match: 0. This CDR3 reads CASRTSGSTDTQYF. CDR3 nucleotides: TGTGCCAGCAGGACTAGCGGGAGCACAGATACGCAGTATTTT.

The genes are TRBV18 and TRBJ2-7; TRBD1 matches 8 bases. CDR3 length equals 14 residues. The germline V gene has CDR1 KGHSH and CDR2 LQKENI. With V trimmed by 6 bases and J by 6 bases, 10 bases remained unmatched. The CDR3 DNA is TGTGCCAGCTCCCCCGGGACAGGTTCTCGCGAGCAGTACTTC. This translates into CASSPGTGSREQYF.

V gene TRBV12-3 or TRBV12-4 combines with J gene TRBJ1-2, with a possible D match to TRBD1 (5 bases). V was cut by 4 bases and J by 1 base, with 7 bases left in between. The CDR3 contains 13 residues. The CDR3 nucleotides read TGTGCCAGCAGTTCACAGGATAACTATGGCTACACCTTC. Its translation is CASSSQDNYGYTF.

V is TRBV5-4 and J is TRBJ1-1; 11 bases are shared with TRBD1. V shed 2 bases and J 4 bases; nucleotides not matched to a gene: 4. Germline V gives CDR1 SGHNT, CDR2 YYREEE (reference sequence). The CDR3 has 15 amino acids. Here the CDR3 DNA reads TGTGCCAGCAGCTTAGGACAGGGGGCGATCACTGAAGCTTTCTTT. Translation gives CASSLGQGAITEAFF.

The rearrangement uses TRBV2 and TRBJ2-1; TRBD2 agrees at 11 bases. Germline V gene sequence: CDR1 SNHLY, CDR2 FYNNEI. The trim removed 8 bases at V and 5 bases at J, leaving 8 bases unmatched. This CDR3 region has 15 residues. CDR3 sequence: CASSGLAALNNEQFF. The CDR3 DNA reads TGTGCCAGCTCGGGACTAGCGGCGTTAAACAATGAGCAGTTCTTC.

This clone came up a few times. The chain carries TRBV21-1 and TRBJ2-7; the D call TRBD1 from the table was never checked on the DNA. TRBV21-1 is labeled a pseudogene. The CDR3 contains 16 residues. The CDR3 loop is CASSKVVRGYAYEQYF. The CDR3 nucleotides are TGTGCCAGCAGCAAAGTAGTAAGGGGTTACGCCTACGAGCAGTACTTC.

This chain uses TRBV4-3 with TRBJ1-3, with D perhaps matching TRBD1 (5 bases). Looked up from germline, CDR1 is LGHNA and CDR2 is YSLEER. The CDR3 has 16 amino acids. V lost 2 bases to trimming and J lost 4 bases, with 15 bases between them. The CDR3 loop reads CASSQYGGVVGNTIYF. The CDR3 bases are TGCGCCAGCAGCCAATATGGAGGGGTAGTCGGAAACACCATATATTTT.

Here the CDR3 reads CASSGNRGSTGELFF. For the CDR3, the DNA is TGTGCCAGCAGCGGAAACCGGGGGAGCACCGGGGAGCTGTTTTTT. The chain carries TRBV9 and TRBJ2-2, with a tentative D call TRBD2 (6 bases). The germline gives CDR1 SGDLS, CDR2 YYNGEE. Trimming pared 3 bases from V and 4 bases from J, leaving 13 bases between. The CDR3 runs 15 residues.

This sequence joins TRBV4-2 and TRBJ2-1, with 15 bases aligning to TRBD2. V dropped 3 bases and J dropped 0; count of bases not matched to a gene: 6. The germline V gene has CDR1 LGHNA and CDR2 YNFKEQ. CDR3 length: 19 amino acids. CDR3 nucleotides: TGTGCCAGCAGCCAGCCGGGACTAGCGGGGGGCAGCTCCTACAATGAGCAGTTCTTC. Translating it yields CASSQPGLAGGSSYNEQFF.